Listed below are T cell receptor beta chains from one sample, sequenced in a study of blood T cell repertoires in COVID-19. Using immunoSEQ multiplex PCR, the repertoire was profiled, and TCRdb retains in-frame clones only, with some absent. The table lists approximately 410,000 clones, roughly 89% of them singletons. The source material was peripheral blood. The origin of the receptors is a woman aged 25 to 45 with active or convalescent COVID-19. CDR3s leave out the opening cysteine and the closing phenylalanine or tryptophan. The order of the fields is V gene, CDR3 protein.

TRBV7-2	ASSPGQGNTEAF
TRBV5-4	ASSGDRANEKLF
TRBV9	ASTPGTSDYEQY
TRBV10-3	AISDLTNTEAF
TRBV18	ASSPPSGRSYNEQF
TRBV27	ASSSGFSSYNSPLH
TRBV4-2	ASSQDASLAGGPTRNNEQF
TRBV14	ASSRDRGQPQH
TRBV4-2	ASSADRGDYEQY
TRBV7-9	ASSWEGSSGNTIY
TRBV27	ASSPPPGTGESNYGYT
TRBV5-1	ASSRSGGSSYEQY
TRBV18	ASSHPGFNEQF
TRBV5-1	ASSLQGPDSGNTIY
TRBV29-1	SVTSGTGIQETQY
TRBV4-1	ASSRSGQGQETQY
TRBV6-4	ASSDSTSGSNEQF
TRBV5-1	ASSSTGAGYTGELF
TRBV4-1	ASSQVFGGSYEQY
TRBV5-6	ASSFRQVGNSPLH
TRBV18	ASSLQGLEDQPQH
TRBV3-1/TRBV3-2	ASSQNHGEHNEQF
TRBV19	ASKRFNLGQGQNQPQH
TRBV7-2	ASSPDMEDQPQH
TRBV19	ASMGSGGRYEQY
TRBV19	ASTEAAMGNYGYT
TRBV6-6	ASSQREGPYEQY
TRBV19	ASSMTGTISTYNSPLH
TRBV3-1/TRBV3-2	ASSQVGLAGETQY
TRBV7-9	ASRDCGTTLRNEQF
TRBV6-1	ASSEAPLTGTGELF
TRBV5-1	ASSTRLAGVQETQY
TRBV5-8	ASSLGGSGGMLGEQF
TRBV29-1	SVAGGRWGTEAF
TRBV10-2	ASSESVTTYGYT
TRBV6-5	ASSYVGQGIPRSQY
TRBV19	ASSIDRVGTEAF
TRBV5-8	ASSPRLGFWGDRDTQY
TRBV28	ASSLLGQGDTGELF
TRBV25-1	ASSEGPGRTEAF
TRBV10-1	ASSESGDRGDYGYT
TRBV7-9	ASSLAGGGPTYEQY
TRBV3-1/TRBV3-2	ASSQESAGSSYNEQF
TRBV28	ASSLQGLSGVGQPQH
TRBV4-1	ASSQVLGTGGTNYGYT
TRBV19	ASSIGRGDTTYYGYT
TRBV25-1	ASSESGHRDEAF
TRBV21-1	ASREKEGSSYNEQF
TRBV5-1	ASSPGQEETQY